Detailed here is one T cell receptor (beta chain). These data are taken from a study of blood T cell repertoires in COVID-19. Study background: The samples span acute and convalescent COVID-19 from the United States, Italy and Spain.

As handled by the study authors: Cell counts per sample came from amplifying reference gene primers. TCRdb's table, derived via immunoSEQ multiplex PCR, lists solely in-frame clones and lacks some. Clonal size and the V and J genes are those of that table, whereas D and trimming came from the DNA. The table lists about 100,000 clones, 70% to 90% of them singletons, with about 6.3% in the top ten. The CDR3 covers 13 residues. The germline CDR1 and CDR2 sequences are GTSNPN and SVGIG (reference sequence). The V gene end was trimmed by 5 bases and the J gene end by 10 bases; junction bases not matched to a gene: 10.

V gene TRBV30 combines with J gene TRBJ1-4, with TRBD1 matching over 7 bases. Sample: peripheral blood. The source is a woman aged 60 to 75 with acute or convalescent COVID-19. The CDR3 loop is CAWLGQKGGKLFF. The DNA for the CDR3 is TGTGCCTGGTTGGGACAGAAGGGAGGAAAACTGTTTTTT.